This T cell receptor beta chain comes out of a study of siplizumab effects on memory and regulatory T cells. The CDR3 spans 14 residues. The V end lost 4 bases, the J end lost 7 bases, and 16 bases lay between the germline ends. Per the germline V gene, CDR1 is KGHSH and CDR2 is LQKENI. Here immunoSEQ multiplex PCR was the method, and the copy in TCRdb shows in-frame clones only, minus some. Of about 50,000 clones in the sample, roughly nine tenths were seen once. The specimen sequenced was naive CD8+ T cells sorted from blood. The source is a human donor in good health. The chain couples TRBV18 to TRBJ2-5, with D perhaps TRBD1 (5 bases). This CDR3 reads CASSQPDLGRTQYF. The CDR3 region has the DNA TGTGCCAGCTCACAGCCGGACCTGGGGCGGACCCAGTACTTC.